This entry describes one TCR beta chain. At one end the junction does not follow the germline gene, possibly because of a read error. This sample was taken from a study of identical twins. The CDR3 totals 14 residues. Germline CDR1 and CDR2: SGHVS and FQNEAQ. One entry per CDR3 protein results from TCRdb running MiXCR on the 5' RACE reads. The sample has 470,000 or so distinct CDR3 sequences; roughly 24% are singletons. This sample was also put to use in a study of T cells expressing NK-cell markers. Turning to that study: It remained uncertain whether the expanded NKG2C+ T cell clones were specific for HCMV antigens.

The sequence derives from a woman between 18 and 30 years old in good health. The V and J genes are TRBV7-8 and TRBJ2-1, with 8 bases identical to TRBD2. The source material was CD4+ T cells sorted from blood. The CDR3 sequence is CASRRLALDNEQSF. CDR3 coding DNA: TGTGCCAGCAGAAGACTAGCGCTAGACAATGAGCAGTCCTTC.